Given below is one T cell receptor beta chain in context. The antigen is undetermined. CDR3 length: 18 amino acids. With 0 bases removed from V and 0 bases from J, the gap between germline ends came to 18 bases. CDR1 is SGHRS and CDR2 is YFSETQ in the germline V gene. The data originate from a study of tissue T cells after allogeneic stem cell transplantation. About the study: CD3+ T cells were flow-sorted when enough cells; otherwise DNA extracted directly.

Profiled with immunoSEQ multiplex PCR; TCRdb holds only in-frame clones, not every one. Of about 26,000 clones listed, 91% are singletons. Overall study findings and caveats: Within patients, tissue anatomy strongly shaped TCR repertoire composition. Blood and spleen captured only part of the tissue TCR repertoire.

This TCR was sampled from a male donor at least 60 years old who later had graft-versus-host disease after an allogeneic stem cell transplant. The chain employs TRBV5-1 and TRBJ2-5; D possibly uses TRBD1 or TRBD2 (6 bases each). This sample comprised blood, obtained before transplantation. The CDR3 DNA sequence: TGCGCCAGCAGCTTGGGGCTTCGGGGGCCGCCCTACCAAGAGACCCAGTACTTC. This gives the protein CASSLGLRGPPYQETQYF.